The entry below gives a single T cell receptor beta chain sequence along with its context. What it binds is unknown. This CDR3 contains 14 residues. V dropped 5 bases and J dropped 0 bases, with 8 bases sitting between them. CDR1 is SEHNR, CDR2 FQNEAQ, per germline (reference sequence). TCRdb keeps only in-frame clones here, not all; method: immunoSEQ multiplex PCR. Of 140,000 or so clones in the sample, less than 95% were seen once. The sample originates from a study of T cell responses to AZD1222 COVID-19 vaccine. Study-wide results and caveats: Close to half of spike-specific TCRs reportedly recognize unmutated variant regions. Baseline seropositives among AZD1222 recipients totaled only six or seven. The donor cohort was predominantly white British with a female majority, and clonal diversity may have been underestimated.

The clonotype comes from an adult who received the MenACWY meningococcal vaccine as a control. V and J are TRBV7-9 and TRBJ1-3, with unresolved D. This sample comprised peripheral blood, obtained 28 days after the second dose of the MenACWY control vaccine. CDR3 nucleotides: TGTGCCAGCAGCGACCACAGCTCTGGAAACACCATATATTTT. Its translation: CASSDHSSGNTIYF.